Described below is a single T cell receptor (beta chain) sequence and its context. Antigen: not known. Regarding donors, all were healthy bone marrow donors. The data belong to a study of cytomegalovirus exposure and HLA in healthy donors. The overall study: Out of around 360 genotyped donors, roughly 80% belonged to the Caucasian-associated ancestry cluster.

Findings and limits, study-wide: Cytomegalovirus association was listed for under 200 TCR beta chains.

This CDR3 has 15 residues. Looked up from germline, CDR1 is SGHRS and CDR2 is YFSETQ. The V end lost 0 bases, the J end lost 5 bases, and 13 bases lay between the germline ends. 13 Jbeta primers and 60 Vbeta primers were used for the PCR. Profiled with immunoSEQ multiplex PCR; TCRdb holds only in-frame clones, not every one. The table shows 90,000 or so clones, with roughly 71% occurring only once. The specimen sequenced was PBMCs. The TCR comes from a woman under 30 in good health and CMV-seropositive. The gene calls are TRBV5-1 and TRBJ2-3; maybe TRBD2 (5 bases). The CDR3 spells CASSLELGARDTQYF. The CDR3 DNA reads TGCGCCAGCAGCTTGGAACTGGGAGCAAGAGATACGCAGTATTTT.